This T cell receptor (beta chain) was recorded in a study of T cell repertoires in cytomegalovirus infection. For this clonotype: Its matching antigen is unknown.

Trimming removed 3 bases at V and 1 base at J, with 11 bases between. CDR1 is SQVTM and CDR2 is ANQGSEA in the germline V gene. The CDR3 spans 14 residues. Via MiXCR, TCRdb re-called the reads, giving one row per CDR3 protein. Of around 300,000 distinct CDR3 sequences listed, 20% to 25% were seen once; the top ten hold about 14%. The TCR was taken from a human donor in good health (CMV status not recorded). Some clones in this sample may be carry-over from other donors' samples. The chain uses TRBV29-1 and TRBJ2-3; D possibly uses TRBD1 or TRBD2 (6 bases each). The sample in question was cultured PBMCs, obtained from culture after CMV antigen stimulation. CDR3 sequence: CSVDWGAGTDTQYF. The CDR3 DNA reads as TGCAGCGTTGATTGGGGGGCCGGCACAGATACGCAGTATTTT.